The 8 T cell receptor beta chains reported below all come from one sample, sequenced in a study of blood T cell repertoires in COVID-19. Assay: immunoSEQ multiplex PCR; the TCRdb copy retains only in-frame clones and omits some. Among 200,000 or so clones listed, 82% were seen once. Sequencing was carried out using peripheral blood. Every receptor here comes from a woman aged 25 to 39 with acute or convalescent COVID-19.

The rearrangement links TRBV7-2 to TRBJ2-7; no firm D call. Trimming took off 5 bases at V and 0 bases at J, with 5 bases between the two ends. CDR1 and CDR2 (germline): SGHTA, FQGNSA. CDR3 size: 12 residues. For the CDR3, the DNA is TGTGCCAGCAGCCTCAGCTCCTACGAGCAGTACTTC. Protein sequence: CASSLSSYEQYF.

This chain uses TRBV30 with TRBJ1-3; D ambiguous. The germline V gene has CDR1 GTSNPN and CDR2 SVGIG (reference sequence). The CDR3 extends over 14 amino acids. V dropped 0 bases and J dropped 2 bases, with 8 bases sitting between them. CDR3 region: CAWSVSLPGNTIYF. The CDR3 DNA follows: TGTGCCTGGAGTGTTTCTCTCCCTGGAAACACCATATATTTT.

This chain joins TRBV5-6 and TRBJ1-1; D is uncertain. Looked up from germline, CDR1 is SGHDT and CDR2 is YYEEEE. The CDR3 length is 14 residues. Trimming left V 5 bases short and J 2 bases short, with 13 bases between. CDR3: CASSFGLINTEAFF. The CDR3 coding sequence is TGTGCCAGCAGTTTCGGGTTAATCAACACTGAAGCTTTCTTT.

The V gene is TRBV25-1, the J gene TRBJ1-2; D not certain. The CDR3 sequence is 11 residues long. V was pared by 3 bases and J by 7 bases, with 6 bases between. Per germline, CDR1 MGHDK and CDR2 SYGVNS. Written as DNA, the CDR3 is TGTGCCAGCAGTGACATAGCTGGCTACACCTTC. It codes for CASSDIAGYTF.

The chain joins TRBV18 to TRBJ2-3, with 9 bases fitting TRBD1. Germline CDR1 reads KGHSH; CDR2 reads LQKENI. The CDR3 is 15 amino acids. After removal of 1 base from V and 3 bases from J, the junction contained 2 bases not matched to a gene. The CDR3 region has the DNA TGTGCCAGCTCACCACGGGACAGGGTGACAGATACGCAGTATTTT. Its translation is CASSPRDRVTDTQYF.

The rearrangement uses TRBV11-3 and TRBJ2-6; D not resolved. The CDR3 has 16 residues. Looked up from germline, CDR1 is SGHNT and CDR2 is YENEEA. V gave up 6 bases and J gave up 0 bases, with 12 bases separating them. The CDR3 DNA sequence: TGTGCCAGCAGTAGTCGATCTGGCTCTGGGGCCAACGTCCTGACTTTC. Its protein is CASSSRSGSGANVLTF.

The chain employs TRBV28 and TRBJ1-2; no definite D call. Between the trimmed V and J ends, which lost 3 bases and 8 bases, there was a span of 22 bases. Per the germline V gene, CDR1 is MDHEN and CDR2 is SYDVKM. This CDR3 is 16 amino acids long. The CDR3 here is CASSLSGRRVEGGYTF. CDR3 nucleotide sequence: TGTGCCAGCAGTTTGAGCGGACGCCGGGTGGAGGGCGGCTACACCTTC.

This chain uses TRBV7-2 with TRBJ2-1; D may be TRBD2 (6 bases). Germline V gene sequence: CDR1 SGHTA, CDR2 FQGNSA. The CDR3 runs 14 residues. V was pared by 5 bases and J by 9 bases, with 17 bases between. CDR3 coding DNA: TGTGCCAGCAGCCATCCCGGAGGGAAGGGTGAGCAGTTCTTC. The encoded protein is CASSHPGGKGEQFF. The full variable domain, with the rest looked up from reference TRBV7-2 and TRBJ2-1, is GAGVSQSPSNKVTEKGKDVELRCDPISGHTALYWYRQSLGQGLEFLIYFQGNSAPDKSGLPSDRFSAERTGGSVSTLTIQRTQQEDSAVYLCASSHPGGKGEQFFGPGTRLTVL.